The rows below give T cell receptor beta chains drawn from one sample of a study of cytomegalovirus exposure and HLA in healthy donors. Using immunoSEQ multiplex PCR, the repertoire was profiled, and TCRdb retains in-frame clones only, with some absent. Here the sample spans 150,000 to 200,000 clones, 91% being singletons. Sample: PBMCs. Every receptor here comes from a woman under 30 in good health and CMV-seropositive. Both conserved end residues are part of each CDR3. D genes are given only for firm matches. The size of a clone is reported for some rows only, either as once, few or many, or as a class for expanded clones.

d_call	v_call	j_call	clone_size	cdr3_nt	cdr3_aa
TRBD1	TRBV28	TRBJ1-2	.	TGTGCCAGCAGTTTTGGGGGACAGCAGGGGGCACATGGCTACACCTTC	CASSFGGQQGAHGYTF
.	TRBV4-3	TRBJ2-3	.	TGCGCCAGCAGCCAAGGCCGACAGACAGATACGCAGTATTTT	CASSQGRQTDTQYF
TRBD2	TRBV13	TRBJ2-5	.	TGTGCCAGCAGAAAGTTAGCGGGAGGGTTCCAAGAGACCCAGTACTTC	CASRKLAGGFQETQYF
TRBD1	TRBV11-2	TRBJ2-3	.	TGTGCCAGCAGCTTAGAGGGGGAGAAACAGGGGGCCGCAAGCACAGATACGCAGTATTTT	CASSLEGEKQGAASTDTQYF
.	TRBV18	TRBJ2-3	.	TGTGCCAGCTCACCTCCCCAGCGGCCGGGTGGAAGCACAGATACGCAGTATTTT	CASSPPQRPGGSTDTQYF
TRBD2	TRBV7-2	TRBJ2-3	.	TGTGCCAGCAGCTTAGAGTTAACTAGCGGGTCCCTTGTAGATACGCAGTATTTT	CASSLELTSGSLVDTQYF
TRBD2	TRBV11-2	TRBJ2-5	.	TGTGCCAGCAGCTTTGGCGGGGGGCTTCAAGAGACCCAGTACTTC	CASSFGGGLQETQYF
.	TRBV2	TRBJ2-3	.	TGTGCCAGCAGAGACGGGGGAAAGGTTACGCAGTATTTT	CASRDGGKVTQYF
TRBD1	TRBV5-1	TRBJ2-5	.	TGCGCCAGCTGCGCCTCTGGACAGGGATCAGAGACCCAGTACTTC	CASCASGQGSETQYF
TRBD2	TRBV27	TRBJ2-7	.	TGTGCCAGCAGTTTGGGACTATCCTACGAGCAGTACTTC	CASSLGLSYEQYF
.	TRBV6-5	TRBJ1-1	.	TGTGCCAGCAGTTTAGTCCAAACGGACACTGAAGCTTTCTTT	CASSLVQTDTEAFF
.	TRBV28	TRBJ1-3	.	TGTGCCAGCAGTTCCCCGGGCAGGGTCCCCCCCATACACACCATATATTTT	CASSSPGRVPPIHTIYF
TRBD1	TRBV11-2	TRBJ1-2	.	TGTGCCAGCAGCTTAGTACAGGGGCATAACTATGGCTACACCTTC	CASSLVQGHNYGYTF
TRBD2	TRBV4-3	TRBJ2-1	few	TGCGCCAGCAGCCAAGACGGGACTAGCGGGAAAGCCCACAATGAGCAGTTCTTC	CASSQDGTSGKAHNEQFF
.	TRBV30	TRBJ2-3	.	TGTGCCTGGAGTAGACTAGGGAGCACAGATACGCAGTATTTT	CAWSRLGSTDTQYF
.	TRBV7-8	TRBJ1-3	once	TGTGCCAGCAGCTTCTTGACAGGCTCTGGAAACACCATATATTTT	CASSFLTGSGNTIYF
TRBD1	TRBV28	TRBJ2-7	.	TGTGCCAGCAGTTCCCCAGGGGGCGACGAGCAGTACTTC	CASSSPGGDEQYF
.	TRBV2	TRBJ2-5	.	TGTGCCAGCAAGGAGGGCCCTCAAGAGACCCAGTACTTC	CASKEGPQETQYF
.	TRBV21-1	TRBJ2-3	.	TGTGCCAGCAGCAAAGATCCACTAACTAGCACAGATACGCAGTATTTT	CASSKDPLTSTDTQYF
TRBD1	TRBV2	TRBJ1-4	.	TGTGCCAGCAGTGAAAGAGGGGGCCTTAATGAAAAACTGTTTTTT	CASSERGGLNEKLFF
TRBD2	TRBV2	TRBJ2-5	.	TGTGCCAGCAGAGCTAGCGGGAGCGGTGGGACCCAGTACTTC	CASRASGSGGTQYF
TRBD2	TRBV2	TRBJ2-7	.	TGTGCCAGCAGGGGACCCACATGGGACTACTACGAGCAGTACTTC	CASRGPTWDYYEQYF
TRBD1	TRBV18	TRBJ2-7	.	TGTGCCAGCTCACCACTGACAGGGGGCTTCAATAAGGGGGCCTACGAGCAGTACTTC	CASSPLTGGFNKGAYEQYF
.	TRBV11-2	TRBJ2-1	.	TGTGCCAGCAGCTTAGTGAAGCGAGGGGGGGACAATGAGCAGTTCTTC	CASSLVKRGGDNEQFF
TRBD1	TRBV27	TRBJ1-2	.	TGTGCCAGCAGAATTAGCGGGACAGGGGCGAACTATGGCTACACCTTC	CASRISGTGANYGYTF
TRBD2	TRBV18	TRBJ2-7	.	TGTGCCAGCTCACCACCGGCTAGCGGACACTACGAGCAGTACTTC	CASSPPASGHYEQYF
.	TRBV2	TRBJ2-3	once	TGTGCCAGCCAGTTCGGGGACACAGATACGCAGTATTTT	CASQFGDTDTQYF
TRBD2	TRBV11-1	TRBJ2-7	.	TGTGCCAGCAGCTTAGCGCGGGGGTCAGCACGGTACGAGCAGTACTTC	CASSLARGSARYEQYF
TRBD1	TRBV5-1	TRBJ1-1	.	TGCGCCAGCAAGGGGGCCTTGAACACTGAAGCTTTCTTT	CASKGALNTEAFF
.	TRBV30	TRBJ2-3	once	TGTGCCTGGAGTCCAGGGCTTAGCACAGATACGCAGTATTTT	CAWSPGLSTDTQYF
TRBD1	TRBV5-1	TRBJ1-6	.	TGCGCCAGCAGCTTGGAGACAGGGTATAATTCACCCCTCCACTTT	CASSLETGYNSPLHF
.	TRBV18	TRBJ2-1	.	TGTGCCAGCTCACCACTAAGGGGGAACAATGAGCAGTTCTTC	CASSPLRGNNEQFF